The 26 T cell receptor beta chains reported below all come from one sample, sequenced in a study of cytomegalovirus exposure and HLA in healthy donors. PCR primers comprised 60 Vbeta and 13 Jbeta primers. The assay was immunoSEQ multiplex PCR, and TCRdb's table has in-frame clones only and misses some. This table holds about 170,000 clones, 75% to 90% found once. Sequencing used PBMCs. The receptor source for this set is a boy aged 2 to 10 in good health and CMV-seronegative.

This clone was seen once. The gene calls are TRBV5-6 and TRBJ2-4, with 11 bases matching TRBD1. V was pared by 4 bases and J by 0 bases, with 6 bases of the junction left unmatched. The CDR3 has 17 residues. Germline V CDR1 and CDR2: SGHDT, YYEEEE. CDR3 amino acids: CASSLGQGVVAKNIQYF. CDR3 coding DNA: TGTGCCAGCAGCCTGGGACAGGGGGTTGTAGCCAAAAACATTCAGTACTTC.

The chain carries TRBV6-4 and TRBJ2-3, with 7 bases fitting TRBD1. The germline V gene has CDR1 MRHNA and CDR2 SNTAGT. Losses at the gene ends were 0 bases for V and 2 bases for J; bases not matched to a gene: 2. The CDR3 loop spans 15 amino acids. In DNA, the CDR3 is TGTGCCAGCAGTGACTCGAAGGGGGCCACAGATACGCAGTATTTT. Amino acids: CASSDSKGATDTQYF.

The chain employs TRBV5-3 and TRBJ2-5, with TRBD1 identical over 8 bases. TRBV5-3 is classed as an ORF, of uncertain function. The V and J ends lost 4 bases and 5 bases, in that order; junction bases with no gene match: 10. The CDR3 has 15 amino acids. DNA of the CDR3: TGTGCCAGAAGCCCCAGGACAGGGAAGGGGGAGACCCAGTACTTC. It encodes CARSPRTGKGETQYF.

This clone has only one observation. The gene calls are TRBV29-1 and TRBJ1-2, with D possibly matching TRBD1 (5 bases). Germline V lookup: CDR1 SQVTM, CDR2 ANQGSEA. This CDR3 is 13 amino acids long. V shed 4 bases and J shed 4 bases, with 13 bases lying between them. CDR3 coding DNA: TGCAGCGTTGGAGAGACAGTTCTCTATGGCTACACCTTC. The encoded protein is CSVGETVLYGYTF.

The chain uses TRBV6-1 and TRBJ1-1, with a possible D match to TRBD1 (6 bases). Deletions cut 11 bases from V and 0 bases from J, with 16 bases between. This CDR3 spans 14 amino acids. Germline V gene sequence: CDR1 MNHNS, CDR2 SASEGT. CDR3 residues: CACSGGPMNTEAFF. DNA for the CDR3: TGTGCCTGCTCCGGGGGGCCCATGAACACTGAAGCTTTCTTT.

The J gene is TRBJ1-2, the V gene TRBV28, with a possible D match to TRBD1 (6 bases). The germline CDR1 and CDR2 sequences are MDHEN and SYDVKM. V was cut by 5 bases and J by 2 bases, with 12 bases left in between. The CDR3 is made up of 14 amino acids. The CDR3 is CASSPADRNYGYTF. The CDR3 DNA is TGTGCCAGCAGTCCCGCGGACAGAAACTATGGCTACACCTTC.

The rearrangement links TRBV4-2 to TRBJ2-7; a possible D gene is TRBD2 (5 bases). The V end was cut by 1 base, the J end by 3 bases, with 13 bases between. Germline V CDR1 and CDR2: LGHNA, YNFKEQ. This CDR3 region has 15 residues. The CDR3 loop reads CASSQGAEELYEQYF. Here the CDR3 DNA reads TGTGCCAGCAGCCAAGGAGCGGAAGAACTCTACGAGCAGTACTTC.

The CDR3 spells CASSLAAPGVASYNEQFF. CDR3 DNA: TGCGCCAGCAGCTTGGCCGCCCCGGGAGTAGCTTCTTACAATGAGCAGTTCTTC. The rearrangement uses TRBV5-1 and TRBJ2-1; the D gene is possibly TRBD2 (6 bases). The V end lost 0 bases, the J end lost 4 bases, and 20 bases lay between the germline ends. The CDR3 is 18 amino acids. The germline CDR1 and CDR2 sequences are SGHRS and YFSETQ.

The CDR3 DNA is TGTGCCACCAGCAGAGATCGAAGGGGGGGCTATGAAAAACTGTTTTTT. Its protein is CATSRDRRGGYEKLFF. The V and J genes are TRBV15 and TRBJ1-4, with a possible D match to TRBD1 (6 bases). V was pared by 0 bases and J by 6 bases, with 14 bases between. Germline CDR1 reads LNHNV; CDR2 reads YYDKDF (reference sequence). The CDR3 consists of 16 residues.

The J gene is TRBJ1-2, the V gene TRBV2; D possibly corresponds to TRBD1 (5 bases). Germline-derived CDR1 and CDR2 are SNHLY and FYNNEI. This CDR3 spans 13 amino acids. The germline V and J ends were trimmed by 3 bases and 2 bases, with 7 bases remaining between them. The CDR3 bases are TGTGCCAGCAGTGAGGAGGGGAACTATGGCTACACCTTC. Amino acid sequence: CASSEEGNYGYTF.

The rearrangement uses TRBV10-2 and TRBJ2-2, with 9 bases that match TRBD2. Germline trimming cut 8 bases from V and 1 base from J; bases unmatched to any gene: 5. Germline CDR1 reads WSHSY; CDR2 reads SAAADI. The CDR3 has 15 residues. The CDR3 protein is CASGGGAWNTGELFF. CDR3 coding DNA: TGCGCCAGCGGCGGGGGGGCCTGGAACACCGGGGAGCTGTTTTTT.

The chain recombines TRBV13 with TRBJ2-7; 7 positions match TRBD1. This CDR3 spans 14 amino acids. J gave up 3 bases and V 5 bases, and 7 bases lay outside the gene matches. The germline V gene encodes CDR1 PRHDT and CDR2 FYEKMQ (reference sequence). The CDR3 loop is CASSTDREGYEQYF. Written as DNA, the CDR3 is TGTGCCAGCAGCACAGACAGGGAAGGCTACGAGCAGTACTTC.

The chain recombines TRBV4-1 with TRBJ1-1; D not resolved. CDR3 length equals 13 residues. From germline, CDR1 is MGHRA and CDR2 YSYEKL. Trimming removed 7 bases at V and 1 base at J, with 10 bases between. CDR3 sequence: CASNSPGNTEAFF. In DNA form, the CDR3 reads TGCGCCAGCAACTCGCCGGGGAACACTGAAGCTTTCTTT.

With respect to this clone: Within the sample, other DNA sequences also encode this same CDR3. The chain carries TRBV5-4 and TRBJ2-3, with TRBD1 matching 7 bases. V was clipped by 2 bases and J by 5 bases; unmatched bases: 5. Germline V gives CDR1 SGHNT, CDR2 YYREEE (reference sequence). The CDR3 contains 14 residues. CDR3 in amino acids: CASSFGQARDTQYF. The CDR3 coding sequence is TGTGCCAGCAGCTTTGGACAGGCACGAGATACGCAGTATTTT.

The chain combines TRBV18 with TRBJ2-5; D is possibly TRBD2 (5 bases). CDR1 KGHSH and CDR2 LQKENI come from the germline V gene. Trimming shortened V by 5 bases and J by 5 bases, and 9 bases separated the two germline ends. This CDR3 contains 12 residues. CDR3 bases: TGTGCCAGCTCAACCGGGGAGGAGACCCAGTACTTC. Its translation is CASSTGEETQYF.

CDR3 protein: CASTTGTGANEKLFF. The DNA of the CDR3 is TGCGCCAGCACCACGGGGACAGGGGCTAATGAAAAACTGTTTTTT. This chain uses TRBV5-1 with TRBJ1-4; 10 bases line up with TRBD1. After removal of 6 bases from V and 3 bases from J, the junction contained 5 bases not matched to a gene. CDR1 and CDR2 from the germline V gene are SGHRS and YFSETQ. The CDR3 is 15 residues long.

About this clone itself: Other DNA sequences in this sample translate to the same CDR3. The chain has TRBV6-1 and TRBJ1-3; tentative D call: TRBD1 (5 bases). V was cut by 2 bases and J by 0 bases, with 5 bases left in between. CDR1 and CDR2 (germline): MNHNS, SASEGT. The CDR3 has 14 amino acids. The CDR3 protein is CASSETGSGNTIYF. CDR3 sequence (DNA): TGTGCCAGCAGTGAAACAGGCTCTGGAAACACCATATATTTT.

DNA of the CDR3: TGTGCCAGCAACCCACCTAGCGCCAATGAGCAGTTCTTC. Its translation is CASNPPSANEQFF. V and J are TRBV9 and TRBJ2-1; D is possibly TRBD2 (6 bases). CDR1 and CDR2 (germline): SGDLS, YYNGEE. CDR3 length: 13 amino acids. V was trimmed by 6 bases and J by 6 bases, leaving 13 bases between them.

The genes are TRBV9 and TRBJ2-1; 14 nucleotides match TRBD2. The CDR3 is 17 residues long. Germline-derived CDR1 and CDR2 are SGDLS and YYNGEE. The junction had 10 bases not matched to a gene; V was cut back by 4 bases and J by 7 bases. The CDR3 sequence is CASSPRLAGGPLNEQFF. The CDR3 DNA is TGTGCCAGCAGCCCACGACTAGCGGGAGGGCCCCTAAATGAGCAGTTCTTC. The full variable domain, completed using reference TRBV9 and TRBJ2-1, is DSGVTQTPKHLITATGQRVTLRCSPRSGDLSVYWYQQSLDQGLQFLIQYYNGEERAKGNILERFSAQQFPDLHSELNLSSLELGDSALYFCASSPRLAGGPLNEQFFGPGTRLTVL.

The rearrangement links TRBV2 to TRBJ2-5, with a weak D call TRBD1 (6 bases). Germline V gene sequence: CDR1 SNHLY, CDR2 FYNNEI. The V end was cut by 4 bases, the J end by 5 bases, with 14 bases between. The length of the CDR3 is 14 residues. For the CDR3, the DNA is TGTGCCAGCAGTGCCGACAGGTTCGAGGAGACCCAGTACTTC. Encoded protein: CASSADRFEETQYF.

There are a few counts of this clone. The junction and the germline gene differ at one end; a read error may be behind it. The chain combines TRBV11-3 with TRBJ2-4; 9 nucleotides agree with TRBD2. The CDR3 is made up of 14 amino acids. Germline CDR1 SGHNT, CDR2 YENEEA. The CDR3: CASSLGLAGPRGCF. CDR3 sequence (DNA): TGTGCCAGCAGCTTAGGGCTAGCGGGGCCTAGAGGGTGCTTC.

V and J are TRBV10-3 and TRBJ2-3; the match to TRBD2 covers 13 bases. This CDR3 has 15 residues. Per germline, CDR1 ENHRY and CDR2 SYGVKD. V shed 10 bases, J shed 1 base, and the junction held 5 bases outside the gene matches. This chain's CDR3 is CATGTSGKGTDTQYF. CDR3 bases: TGTGCCACCGGGACTAGCGGGAAAGGCACAGATACGCAGTATTTT.

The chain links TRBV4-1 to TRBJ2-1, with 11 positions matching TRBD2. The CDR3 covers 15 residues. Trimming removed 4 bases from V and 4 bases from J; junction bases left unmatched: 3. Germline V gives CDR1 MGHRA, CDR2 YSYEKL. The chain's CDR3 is CASSRGTSGYNEQFF. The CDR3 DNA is TGCGCCAGCAGCCGCGGGACTAGCGGATACAATGAGCAGTTCTTC.

This chain's CDR3 is CASSSPTESSYNEQFF. DNA of the CDR3: TGTGCCAGCAGTTCCCCGACAGAAAGCTCCTACAATGAGCAGTTCTTC. The V call is TRBV28, the J call TRBJ2-1; D possibly corresponds to TRBD1 (5 bases). V lost 4 bases and J 0 bases, leaving 13 bases between the germline ends. Germline-derived CDR1 and CDR2 are MDHEN and SYDVKM. The CDR3 length is 16 residues.

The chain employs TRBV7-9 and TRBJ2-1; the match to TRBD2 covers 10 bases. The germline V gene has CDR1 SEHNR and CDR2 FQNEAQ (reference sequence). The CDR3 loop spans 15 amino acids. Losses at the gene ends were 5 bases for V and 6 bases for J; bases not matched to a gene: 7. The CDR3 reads CASSQGGTSVNEQFF. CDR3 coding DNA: TGTGCCAGCAGCCAAGGCGGGACTAGCGTCAATGAGCAGTTCTTC.

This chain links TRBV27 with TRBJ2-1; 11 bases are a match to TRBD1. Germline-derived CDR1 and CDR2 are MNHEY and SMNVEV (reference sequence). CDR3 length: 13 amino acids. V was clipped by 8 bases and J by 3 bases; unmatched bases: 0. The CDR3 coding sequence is TGTGCCAGCGGGACAGGGGGCTACAATGAGCAGTTCTTC. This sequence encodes CASGTGGYNEQFF.